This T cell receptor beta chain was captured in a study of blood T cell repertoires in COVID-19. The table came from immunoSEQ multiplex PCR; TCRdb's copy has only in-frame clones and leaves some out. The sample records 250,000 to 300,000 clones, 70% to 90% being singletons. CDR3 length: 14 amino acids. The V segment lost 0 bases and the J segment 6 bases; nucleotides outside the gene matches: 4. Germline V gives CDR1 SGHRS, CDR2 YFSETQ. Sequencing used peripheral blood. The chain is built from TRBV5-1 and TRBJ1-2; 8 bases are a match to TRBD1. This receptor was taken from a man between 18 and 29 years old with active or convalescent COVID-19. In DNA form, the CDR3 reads TGCGCCAGCAGCTTGGGAGGACAGGGTGATGGCTACACCTTC. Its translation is CASSLGGQGDGYTF.